The clone carrying this TCR beta chain occurred a few times. Its specificity is unknown. The data derive from a study of T cells in Graves' hyperthyroidism and ophthalmopathy. Study-wide results and limits: Blood shared most expanded thyroid clonotypes above 0.001.

V lost 5 bases to trimming and J lost 3 bases, with 19 bases between them. The germline gives CDR1 LGHDT, CDR2 YNNKEL (reference sequence). The CDR3 contains 16 residues. Amplification yielded TCR beta CDR3 regions, with RNA transcripts as the source. The HTBI set primed first-round TCR CDR3 RT-PCR. TCRdb re-called the multiplex PCR reads with MiXCR, one entry per CDR3 protein. The table shows about 640,000 distinct CDR3 sequences, with around 20% occurring only once. Patients showing uncontrolled infection, other autoimmune disease, pregnancy or lactation were ineligible. The sequence derives from a man between 25 and 39 years old with Graves' ophthalmopathy. Sequenced sample: blood. The rearrangement uses TRBV3-1 and TRBJ1-1; D perhaps matches TRBD1 (6 bases). The CDR3 spells CASSFNYRVDDTEAFF. The CDR3 bases are TGTGCCAGCAGCTTTAATTACAGGGTCGATGACACTGAAGCTTTCTTT.